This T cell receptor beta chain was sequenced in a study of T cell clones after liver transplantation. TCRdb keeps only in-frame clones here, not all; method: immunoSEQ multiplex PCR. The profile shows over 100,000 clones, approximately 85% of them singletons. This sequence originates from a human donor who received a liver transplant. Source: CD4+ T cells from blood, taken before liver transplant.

The CDR3 sequence is CASSASGSGANEQFF. CDR3 nucleotide sequence: TGTGCCAGCAGTGCCTCGGGTAGCGGGGCAAATGAGCAGTTCTTC. The V gene is TRBV6-5, the J gene TRBJ2-1, with 8 bases that match TRBD2. Germline V gene data show CDR1 as MNHEY and CDR2 as SVGAGI. V trimming: 5 bases; J trimming: 7 bases; junction bases outside the gene matches: 10. The CDR3 length is 15 residues.